The present T cell receptor (beta chain) was sequenced within a study of shared clonotypes between healthy human individuals. Negatively enriched CD4+ T cells were divided by CD45RA into naive and memory. To note about this clone: The antigen is unknown.

Overall study findings and caveats: Non-shared clonotypes showed lower generation probabilities than clonotypes common to all four donors. Memory subsets generally showed smaller estimated richness than naive subsets did.

The CDR3 runs to 12 residues. The germline gives CDR1 SQVTM, CDR2 ANQGSEA. J was trimmed by 11 bases and V by 0 bases; bases with no gene match: 4. Assay used: immunoSEQ multiplex PCR; TCRdb lists only in-frame clones, some missing. There are about 600,000 clones in the sample; 97% occur only once, and 0.055% to 0.07% lies in the top ten. This receptor was taken from a woman in her 30s in good health. Sequencing used naive CD4+ T cells sorted from blood. The sample's subset: CD45RA+ positively selected. This chain connects TRBV29-1 to TRBJ2-1; 7 nucleotides match TRBD1. The CDR3 DNA reads TGCAGCGTTGAAGATGAGGGGGCGAAGCAGTTCTTC. Protein: CSVEDEGAKQFF.